This is a list of T cell receptor beta chains from one sample in a study of early T cells in non-severe SARS-CoV-2 infection. MiXCR, applied by TCRdb to the 5' RACE reads, yields one record per CDR3 protein. The table records about 50,000 distinct CDR3 sequences, around a tenth of them present only once. What was sequenced was whole blood. All receptors derive from an adult who was a healthcare worker with PCR-confirmed SARS-CoV-2 infection or an uninfected control (not recorded which). Both conserved end residues are part of each CDR3. D genes are given only for firm matches. Only some rows state a clone size, as once, few, many or a class for expanded clones.

CDR3aa: CASSPGTGETEAFF
CDR3nt: TGTGCCAGCTCACCAGGGACAGGGGAGACTGAAGCTTTCTTT
d_gene: TRBD1
abundance: few
len: 14
v_gene: TRBV18
j_gene: TRBJ1-1

CDR3aa: CASSYQSGSYEQYF
CDR3nt: TGTGCCAGCAGTTACCAGTCCGGCTCCTACGAGCAGTACTTC
d_gene: NA
abundance: few
len: 14
v_gene: TRBV6-5
j_gene: TRBJ2-7

CDR3aa: CSVWSGGNTIYF
CDR3nt: TGCAGCGTCTGGTCTGGTGGAAACACCATATATTTT
d_gene: NA
abundance: few
len: 12
v_gene: TRBV29-1
j_gene: TRBJ1-3

CDR3aa: CASSLTRSSGELFF
CDR3nt: TGTGCCAGCAGCTTAACTCGGAGCTCGGGGGAGCTGTTTTTT
d_gene: NA
abundance: NA
len: 14
v_gene: TRBV11-3
j_gene: TRBJ2-2

CDR3aa: CASSQVGQYTEAFF
CDR3nt: TGCGCCAGCAGCCAAGTCGGACAGTACACTGAAGCTTTCTTT
d_gene: NA
abundance: few
len: 14
v_gene: TRBV4-3
j_gene: TRBJ1-1

CDR3aa: CASSHNRAERYGYTF
CDR3nt: TGCGCCAGCAGCCACAACCGAGCGGAGCGCTATGGCTACACCTTC
d_gene: NA
abundance: few
len: 15
v_gene: TRBV4-3
j_gene: TRBJ1-2

CDR3aa: CASSPEIANYGYTF
CDR3nt: TGTGCCAGCAGCCCCGAGATCGCTAACTATGGCTACACCTTC
d_gene: NA
abundance: many
len: 14
v_gene: TRBV7-9
j_gene: TRBJ1-2

CDR3aa: CASSQDTSPYEQYF
CDR3nt: TGTGCCAGCAGCCAAGATACCAGCCCTTACGAGCAGTACTTC
d_gene: NA
abundance: many
len: 14
v_gene: TRBV4-2
j_gene: TRBJ2-7

CDR3aa: CASSQGHGRGWGQYF
CDR3nt: TGTGCCAGCAGCCAAGGGCACGGGCGTGGATGGGGGCAGTACTTC
d_gene: NA
abundance: many
len: 15
v_gene: TRBV14
j_gene: TRBJ2-7

CDR3aa: CASSSRASYTGELFF
CDR3nt: TGTGCCAGCAGTAGCCGAGCGTCCTACACCGGGGAGCTGTTTTTT
d_gene: NA
abundance: NA
len: 15
v_gene: TRBV28
j_gene: TRBJ2-2

CDR3aa: CASSYRGREQYF
CDR3nt: TGTGCCAGCAGTTATAGAGGACGCGAGCAGTACTTC
d_gene: NA
abundance: many
len: 12
v_gene: TRBV27
j_gene: TRBJ2-7

CDR3aa: CATSRKGMGEKLFF
CDR3nt: TGTGCCACCAGCAGAAAGGGAATGGGAGAAAAACTGTTTTTT
d_gene: NA
abundance: few
len: 14
v_gene: TRBV15
j_gene: TRBJ1-4

CDR3aa: CASSIEQSTGELFF
CDR3nt: TGTGCCAGCAGCATAGAACAGAGCACCGGGGAGCTGTTTTTT
d_gene: NA
abundance: many
len: 14
v_gene: TRBV7-2
j_gene: TRBJ2-2

CDR3aa: CATREREAYNEQFF
CDR3nt: TGTGCCACCCGGGAGCGGGAGGCCTACAATGAGCAGTTCTTC
d_gene: TRBD2
abundance: few
len: 14
v_gene: TRBV28
j_gene: TRBJ2-1

CDR3aa: CASSRGGINNEQFF
CDR3nt: TGTGCCAGCAGCAGGGGCGGGATCAACAATGAGCAGTTCTTC
d_gene: NA
abundance: many
len: 14
v_gene: TRBV6-5
j_gene: TRBJ2-1

CDR3aa: CASSLGGTSGDNEQFF
CDR3nt: TGTGCCAGCAGCTTAGGGGGAACTAGCGGGGACAATGAGCAGTTCTTC
d_gene: TRBD2
abundance: NA
len: 16
v_gene: TRBV7-2
j_gene: TRBJ2-1

CDR3aa: CASASGLLGDGYTF
CDR3nt: TGTGCCAGCGCTAGTGGATTGTTAGGGGACGGCTACACCTTC
d_gene: NA
abundance: many
len: 14
v_gene: TRBV5-4
j_gene: TRBJ1-2

CDR3aa: CASMSPRTYEQYF
CDR3nt: TGTGCCAGCATGTCCCCCCGGACCTACGAGCAGTACTTC
d_gene: NA
abundance: many
len: 13
v_gene: TRBV6-5
j_gene: TRBJ2-7

CDR3aa: CASSLVAGEGNEQFF
CDR3nt: TGTGCCAGCAGCTTAGTAGCGGGAGAAGGCAATGAGCAGTTCTTC
d_gene: TRBD2
abundance: many
len: 15
v_gene: TRBV7-2
j_gene: TRBJ2-1

CDR3aa: CATSDKGHIRTDTQYF
CDR3nt: TGTGCCACCAGTGACAAGGGACACATACGCACAGATACGCAGTATTTT
d_gene: NA
abundance: many
len: 16
v_gene: TRBV24-1
j_gene: TRBJ2-3

CDR3aa: CASSGVKKLFF
CDR3nt: TGTGCCAGCAGTGGCGTCAAAAAACTGTTTTTT
d_gene: NA
abundance: many
len: 11
v_gene: TRBV2
j_gene: TRBJ1-4

CDR3aa: CASKGQENTEAFF
CDR3nt: TGTGCCAGCAAGGGCCAGGAAAACACTGAAGCTTTCTTT
d_gene: NA
abundance: few
len: 13
v_gene: TRBV7-3
j_gene: TRBJ1-1

CDR3aa: CASSYNYGYTF
CDR3nt: TGTGCCAGCAGCTACAACTATGGCTACACCTTC
d_gene: NA
abundance: NA
len: 11
v_gene: TRBV7-9
j_gene: TRBJ1-2

CDR3aa: CASSDPSRDGFHEQYF
CDR3nt: TGTGCCAGCAGTGACCCTAGTCGGGATGGATTCCACGAGCAGTACTTC
d_gene: NA
abundance: many
len: 16
v_gene: TRBV25-1
j_gene: TRBJ2-7

CDR3aa: CASSYPPGRGRFRNTEAFF
CDR3nt: TGTGCCAGCAGTTACCCCCCCGGCAGGGGGCGATTCAGGAACACTGAAGCTTTCTTT
d_gene: TRBD1
abundance: many
len: 19
v_gene: TRBV6-2/TRBV6-3
j_gene: TRBJ1-1

CDR3aa: CASSHGLAAYEQYF
CDR3nt: TGTGCCAGCAGTCACGGACTAGCGGCCTACGAGCAGTACTTC
d_gene: TRBD2
abundance: many
len: 14
v_gene: TRBV28
j_gene: TRBJ2-7

CDR3aa: CATSDYGSAGERLDEQFF
CDR3nt: TGTGCCACCAGTGACTATGGGTCGGCGGGAGAACGTTTAGATGAGCAGTTCTTC
d_gene: TRBD2
abundance: many
len: 18
v_gene: TRBV24-1
j_gene: TRBJ2-1

CDR3aa: CASSPDITNYGYTF
CDR3nt: TGTGCCAGCTCACCGGACATAACCAACTATGGCTACACCTTC
d_gene: NA
abundance: many
len: 14
v_gene: TRBV18
j_gene: TRBJ1-2

CDR3aa: CASVSWTNNEQFF
CDR3nt: TGTGCCAGCGTCTCTTGGACAAACAATGAGCAGTTCTTC
d_gene: NA
abundance: few
len: 13
v_gene: TRBV27
j_gene: TRBJ2-1

CDR3aa: CASSILQGQTEKLFF
CDR3nt: TGTGCCAGTAGTATCCTACAGGGCCAAACCGAAAAACTGTTTTTT
d_gene: NA
abundance: many
len: 15
v_gene: TRBV19
j_gene: TRBJ1-4

CDR3aa: CAISGKTQGFQETQYF
CDR3nt: TGTGCCATCAGTGGAAAAACACAGGGTTTCCAAGAGACCCAGTACTTC
d_gene: NA
abundance: many
len: 16
v_gene: TRBV10-3
j_gene: TRBJ2-5

CDR3aa: CASRPGGPQETQYF
CDR3nt: TGTGCCAGCAGACCGGGGGGGCCCCAAGAGACCCAGTACTTC
d_gene: TRBD2
abundance: NA
len: 14
v_gene: TRBV28
j_gene: TRBJ2-5

CDR3aa: CSARNSGSVYEQYF
CDR3nt: TGCAGTGCTAGGAATAGCGGGAGTGTCTACGAGCAGTACTTC
d_gene: TRBD2
abundance: few
len: 14
v_gene: TRBV20-1
j_gene: TRBJ2-7

CDR3aa: CASSSPGLFTDTQYF
CDR3nt: TGTGCCAGCAGTTCACCGGGACTATTCACAGATACGCAGTATTTT
d_gene: TRBD2
abundance: many
len: 15
v_gene: TRBV12-3/TRBV12-4
j_gene: TRBJ2-3

CDR3aa: CASVAGAYEQYF
CDR3nt: TGTGCCAGCGTAGCGGGAGCCTACGAGCAGTACTTC
d_gene: TRBD2
abundance: many
len: 12
v_gene: TRBV7-9
j_gene: TRBJ2-7

CDR3aa: CASSPLLAGETQYF
CDR3nt: TGTGCCAGCAGCCCCCTCCTTGCGGGGGAGACCCAGTACTTC
d_gene: NA
abundance: few
len: 14
v_gene: TRBV7-6
j_gene: TRBJ2-5

CDR3aa: CASSLEGQSNQPQHF
CDR3nt: TGCGCCAGCAGCTTGGAGGGACAGAGCAATCAGCCCCAGCATTTT
d_gene: TRBD1
abundance: few
len: 15
v_gene: TRBV5-1
j_gene: TRBJ1-5

CDR3aa: CASSAPQGRGPHEQYF
CDR3nt: TGTGCCAGCAGCGCACCCCAGGGCAGGGGGCCCCACGAGCAGTACTTC
d_gene: TRBD1
abundance: few
len: 16
v_gene: TRBV7-9
j_gene: TRBJ2-7

CDR3aa: CASSLESGRAREQYF
CDR3nt: TGCGCCAGCAGCTTGGAGTCCGGGAGGGCGCGCGAGCAGTACTTC
d_gene: TRBD2
abundance: few
len: 15
v_gene: TRBV5-1
j_gene: TRBJ2-7

CDR3aa: CASSHSAGWGYEQYF
CDR3nt: TGTGCCAGCAGCCACTCTGCGGGGTGGGGGTACGAGCAGTACTTC
d_gene: NA
abundance: many
len: 15
v_gene: TRBV27
j_gene: TRBJ2-7

CDR3aa: CASSYLDSNYGYTF
CDR3nt: TGTGCCAGCAGTTACCTGGATTCTAACTATGGCTACACCTTC
d_gene: NA
abundance: NA
len: 14
v_gene: TRBV6-2/TRBV6-3
j_gene: TRBJ1-2

CDR3aa: CSVEEWALERELADTQYF
CDR3nt: TGCAGCGTTGAAGAATGGGCCCTCGAGCGGGAGCTGGCAGATACGCAGTATTTT
d_gene: TRBD2
abundance: NA
len: 18
v_gene: TRBV29-1
j_gene: TRBJ2-3

CDR3aa: CSARHTPDRRGSQPQHF
CDR3nt: TGCAGTGCTAGACACACCCCGGACAGGAGAGGGAGTCAGCCCCAGCATTTT
d_gene: TRBD1
abundance: few
len: 17
v_gene: TRBV20-1
j_gene: TRBJ1-5

CDR3aa: CASRQGGETQYF
CDR3nt: TGTGCCAGCAGACAAGGGGGAGAGACCCAGTACTTC
d_gene: NA
abundance: many
len: 12
v_gene: TRBV6-2/TRBV6-3
j_gene: TRBJ2-5

CDR3aa: CSVSPGQGPYEQYF
CDR3nt: TGCAGCGTTAGTCCGGGACAGGGACCCTACGAGCAGTACTTC
d_gene: TRBD1
abundance: many
len: 14
v_gene: TRBV29-1
j_gene: TRBJ2-7

CDR3aa: CASSLIRDTGELFF
CDR3nt: TGCGCCAGCAGCTTGATCCGGGACACCGGGGAGCTGTTTTTT
d_gene: NA
abundance: many
len: 14
v_gene: TRBV5-1
j_gene: TRBJ2-2

CDR3aa: CASRTQGRDTEAFF
CDR3nt: TGTGCCAGCAGGACACAGGGTCGGGACACTGAAGCTTTCTTT
d_gene: NA
abundance: NA
len: 14
v_gene: TRBV12-3/TRBV12-4
j_gene: TRBJ1-1

CDR3aa: CASSSKHPEVELYF
CDR3nt: TGTGCCAGCAGCTCCAAACATCCGGAGGTCGAATTGTACTTC
d_gene: NA
abundance: NA
len: 14
v_gene: TRBV7-9
j_gene: TRBJ2-7

CDR3aa: CASSSSGGGEQYF
CDR3nt: TGTGCCAGCAGCTCCTCGGGGGGAGGCGAGCAGTACTTC
d_gene: TRBD2
abundance: NA
len: 13
v_gene: TRBV7-2
j_gene: TRBJ2-7

CDR3aa: CASSQPRGNEQFF
CDR3nt: TGCGCCAGCAGTCAACCTAGAGGCAATGAGCAGTTCTTC
d_gene: NA
abundance: few
len: 13
v_gene: TRBV23-1
j_gene: TRBJ2-1

CDR3aa: CSARRWAKASGPNRNEQFF
CDR3nt: TGCAGTGCTAGAAGATGGGCTAAGGCTAGCGGCCCGAATAGAAATGAGCAGTTCTTC
d_gene: TRBD2
abundance: many
len: 19
v_gene: TRBV20-1
j_gene: TRBJ2-1

CDR3aa: CASSLIAATDTQYF
CDR3nt: TGTGCCAGCAGCTTAATAGCAGCCACAGATACGCAGTATTTT
d_gene: NA
abundance: many
len: 14
v_gene: TRBV7-3
j_gene: TRBJ2-3

CDR3aa: CASSESQGQASFYGYTF
CDR3nt: TGTGCCAGCAGTGAGAGTCAGGGACAGGCCTCCTTCTATGGCTACACCTTC
d_gene: TRBD1
abundance: few
len: 17
v_gene: TRBV6-1
j_gene: TRBJ1-2

CDR3aa: CATSDPPRANVLTF
CDR3nt: TGTGCCACCAGTGATCCCCCACGGGCCAACGTCCTGACTTTC
d_gene: NA
abundance: few
len: 14
v_gene: TRBV24-1
j_gene: TRBJ2-6

CDR3aa: CASSRLLKTGSAGADTQYF
CDR3nt: TGCGCCAGCAGCCGTTTGTTGAAAACAGGCTCGGCGGGGGCAGATACGCAGTATTTT
d_gene: TRBD2
abundance: NA
len: 19
v_gene: TRBV5-1
j_gene: TRBJ2-3

CDR3aa: CAISDSRQNGYTF
CDR3nt: TGTGCCATCAGTGATTCGCGGCAGAATGGCTACACCTTC
d_gene: NA
abundance: NA
len: 13
v_gene: TRBV10-3
j_gene: TRBJ1-2

CDR3aa: CASSPGQGAGQPQHF
CDR3nt: TGCGCCAGCAGCCCGGGACAGGGGGCGGGTCAGCCCCAGCATTTT
d_gene: TRBD1
abundance: NA
len: 15
v_gene: TRBV4-3
j_gene: TRBJ1-5